This T cell receptor beta chain was observed in a study of response to subunit inactivated influenza vaccine. Study-level findings and limits: Authors proposed each seasonal influenza vaccination draws in few new T cells.

Via MiXCR, TCRdb re-called the RT-PCR reads, giving one row per CDR3 protein. This table holds 400,000 to 650,000 distinct CDR3 sequences, under 8.5% found once. Concerning this clonotype: Its target is unknown.

The sequence came from a man between 50 and 70 years old who received an inactivated influenza vaccine. Material: PBMCs from blood, obtained about 24 months after vaccination.

CDR3 nucleotides: TGTGCCAGCAGTGAATCGGATTCACCCCTCCACTTT. Amino acid sequence: CASSESDSPLHF. The chain recombines TRBV25-1 with TRBJ1-6; no definite D call. V gave up 1 base and J gave up 8 bases, with 3 bases separating them. Germline V lookup: CDR1 MGHDK, CDR2 SYGVNS. This CDR3 has 12 residues.